The entry that follows covers one T cell receptor beta chain sequence. As yet, its antigen is unknown. The germline V gene encodes CDR1 SGHRS and CDR2 YFSETQ. This CDR3 has 15 amino acids. V lost 0 bases and J lost 0, with 9 bases in between. The sample comes from a study of shared clonotypes between healthy human individuals. Whole-study findings and limits: Limitation of the genetic and exposure-history diversity represented came from the few donors. It was the non-shared clonotypes that had lower generation probabilities than clonotypes shared by all four donors.

The run depth of the assay was deep. Every immunoSEQ plate was one replicate of a subset's evenly spread DNA. Data came from immunoSEQ multiplex PCR; TCRdb stores just in-frame clones and leaves some out. The sample lists roughly 2 million clones, more than 90% occurring once. This clonotype originated in a man between 18 and 29 years old in good health. The sample comprised naive CD4+ T cells sorted from blood. Subset specified: CD45RA+ positively selected. The chain combines TRBV5-1 with TRBJ1-1; D call uncertain. CDR3 protein: CASSLESQVNTEAFF. The DNA of the CDR3 is TGCGCCAGCAGCTTGGAGAGTCAGGTGAACACTGAAGCTTTCTTT.